Described below is a single T cell receptor (beta chain) sequence and its context. Its antigen is still unknown. The data were produced by immunoSEQ multiplex PCR, yet TCRdb's version contains in-frame clones alone and is incomplete. The sample holds over 2 million clones; 90% to 95% are singletons and the top ten take 0.13%. This CDR3 comprises 16 residues. CDR1 is WSHSY, CDR2 SAAADI, per germline. Unmatched junction bases numbered 9, after V lost 6 bases and J lost 6 bases. The sample originates from a study of shared clonotypes between healthy human individuals. About the study: Per donor, three plates held CD4 naive cells, three held CD4 memory, two held CD8 naive and one held CD8 memory.

Broader study findings: The study found lower generation probabilities in non-shared clonotypes than in those shared by all four donors.

This TCR came from a man between 18 and 29 years old in good health. The chain is built from TRBV10-2 and TRBJ1-6, with 9 bases lining up with TRBD1. What was sequenced was naive CD4+ T cells sorted from blood. Described subset: CD45RA+ positively selected. The CDR3 spells CASRPTGGAGNSPLHF. CDR3 coding DNA: TGCGCCAGCAGACCTACAGGGGGCGCCGGTAATTCACCCCTCCACTTT.